This T cell receptor (beta chain) was observed in a study of naive and memory T cell subsets. An oligonucleotide containing a UMI was ligated to the 3' end of TCR cDNA. Four PCR rounds used nested alpha and beta constant region primers plus the SP2 primer. Blood and skin TCR RNA was reverse transcribed with alpha and beta constant primers. MiXCR, run by TCRdb on the UMI-ligation and nested PCR reads, gives a single entry per CDR3 protein. The sample has around 24,000 distinct CDR3 sequences, roughly 5.2% seen once. This clonotype was seen at least ten times. Material: blood. The clonotype comes from an adult in good health.

The CDR3 DNA follows: TGTGCCAGCAGCCCCAGGGTTTCTGGGGCCAACGTCCTGACTTTC. It is translated as CASSPRVSGANVLTF. The chain has TRBV11-2 and TRBJ2-6; perhaps TRBD1 as D (5 bases). V was pared by 5 bases and J by 1 base, with 9 bases between. Germline CDR1 SGHAT, CDR2 FQNNGV. The CDR3 consists of 15 residues.